This T cell receptor (beta chain) was observed in a study of T cell repertoires in cytomegalovirus infection. At the level of the study: Public TCR beta signatures provided an indication of both CMV infection and a matching HLA type. Study results and caveats: Cumulative frequency (of public TCR beta family members) identified carriers of CMV plus the relevant HLA.

The table lists this clonotype with a few counts. The antigen is not known. The CDR3 runs to 13 residues. V was trimmed by 2 bases and J by 0 bases, leaving 5 bases between them. TCRdb reprocessed the reads with MiXCR, giving one entry per CDR3 protein. The sample lists 300,000 or so distinct CDR3 sequences, roughly 9.3% occurring once. The genes are TRBV12-3 or TRBV12-4 and TRBJ2-7; D gene ambiguous. The receptor's source is a human donor in good health (CMV status not recorded). Some clones in this sample may be carry-over from other donors' samples. Sample: PBMCs. The DNA for the CDR3 is TGTGCCAGCAGTTTACAGAGCTCCTACGAGCAGTACTTC. This codes for CASSLQSSYEQYF.